The 21 T cell receptor beta chains below come from one sample, sequenced in a study of blood T cells in healthy people across ages. Alongside a J-beta primer mix, a sample-barcoded 5' primer served in a second PCR lasting about 7 to 12 cycles. MiXCR, run by TCRdb on the 5' RACE reads, gives a single entry per CDR3 protein. The sample has about 1.4 million distinct CDR3 sequences, 59% seen once. The sequencing sample was made of blood. These receptors originate from a man between 18 and 35 years old in good health.

CDR3 in DNA: TGTGCCAGCAGCCCAGCCCACGCGGGGTGGACCCAGTACTTC. Its protein product is CASSPAHAGWTQYF. The genes are TRBV14 and TRBJ2-5; maybe TRBD2 (6 bases). Trimming took 4 bases from V and 7 from J, leaving 16 bases between them. Germline lookup yields CDR1 SGHDN and CDR2 FVKESK. The CDR3 covers 14 residues.

This clonotype was observed many times. The chain uses TRBV7-8 and TRBJ2-7; D unclear. Trimming took 6 bases from V and 2 from J, leaving 8 bases between them. Germline loops: CDR1 SGHVS, CDR2 FQNEAQ. The CDR3 has 12 amino acids. DNA of the CDR3: TGTGCCAGCAGTTTGGAGACCTACGAGCAGTACTTC. Protein: CASSLETYEQYF.

This clonotype was seen more than once but under ten times. The chain couples TRBV20-1 to TRBJ2-7; 7 bases align to TRBD1. After removal of 3 bases from V and 7 bases from J, the junction contained 15 bases not matched to a gene. This CDR3 spans 15 amino acids. Germline V gene data show CDR1 as DFQATT and CDR2 as SNEGSKA (reference sequence). In nucleotides, the CDR3 is TGCAGTGCTAGTCTGGAGACAGGGCCCCTCGGTGAGCAGTACTTC. Encoded protein: CSASLETGPLGEQYF.

The chain joins TRBV6-5 to TRBJ2-4; 11 nucleotides match TRBD2. The J call may be in error: the DNA end matches TRBJ2-7 better. CDR1 is MNHEY and CDR2 is SVGAGI in the germline V gene. The CDR3 contains 17 residues. The CDR3 region is CASSYVPGTSGTYEQYF. DNA of the CDR3: TGTGCCAGCAGTTACGTACCCGGGACTAGCGGTACATACGAGCAGTACTTC.

V is TRBV20-1 and J is TRBJ2-1; D not certain. Germline V gene lookup returns CDR1 DFQATT and CDR2 SNEGSKA (reference sequence). The CDR3 loop spans 15 amino acids. V was shortened by 6 bases and J by 3 bases, with 18 bases between the two germline ends. The CDR3 loop is CSAGGGNMGYNEQFF. For the CDR3, the DNA is TGCAGTGCGGGTGGCGGCAATATGGGCTACAATGAGCAGTTCTTC.

The chain recombines TRBV11-2 with TRBJ2-7, with D possibly being TRBD1 (6 bases). There are 14 residues in the CDR3. The germline V and J ends were trimmed by 4 bases and 6 bases, with 16 bases remaining between them. Germline CDR1 and CDR2: SGHAT and FQNNGV. The CDR3 DNA is TGTGCCAGCAGCTCGTCATCCAGGGGCCCCGAGCAGTACTTC. Translation: CASSSSSRGPEQYF.

The rearrangement links TRBV9 to TRBJ2-3; tentative D call: TRBD2 (6 bases). Between the trimmed V and J ends, which lost 4 bases and 3 bases, there was a span of 21 bases. CDR1 is SGDLS and CDR2 is YYNGEE in the germline V gene. This CDR3 region has 17 residues. The CDR3 DNA reads as TGTGCCAGCAGCCCCAATTTGGGGGGAGGTTTTACAGATACGCAGTATTTT. Its protein is CASSPNLGGGFTDTQYF.

The chain uses TRBV29-1 and TRBJ2-7; 10 positions match TRBD1. The germline V gene encodes CDR1 SQVTM and CDR2 ANQGSEA. The CDR3 is 13 amino acids. V lost 7 bases, J lost 3 bases, and 6 bases stayed unmatched. CDR3 DNA: TGCAGCGCCGCCGGGACAGGGGTCTACGAGCAGTACTTC. This translates into CSAAGTGVYEQYF.

V usage is TRBV2 and J usage is TRBJ1-3; D remains ambiguous. The CDR3 spans 13 residues. The germline CDR1 and CDR2 sequences are SNHLY and FYNNEI. The V end was cut by 8 bases, the J end by 0 bases, with 8 bases between. CDR3 sequence (DNA): TGTGCCAGCGCTACCCCCTCTGGAAACACCATATATTTT. This gives the protein CASATPSGNTIYF.

This clonotype was observed once. The chain is built from TRBV11-2 and TRBJ2-1, with 11 bases aligning to TRBD2. This CDR3 has 14 residues. Trimming at V came to 5 bases and at J to 9 bases, leaving 6 bases not matched to a gene. CDR1 and CDR2 (germline): SGHAT, FQNNGV. The DNA of the CDR3 is TGTGCCAGCAGCATAACTAGCGGGGGTGGTGAGCAGTTCTTC. Amino acid sequence: CASSITSGGGEQFF.

This clonotype was counted only a few times. V gene TRBV6-5 combines with J gene TRBJ2-3, with D maybe TRBD2 (5 bases). The CDR3 sequence is 14 residues long. CDR1 MNHEY and CDR2 SVGAGI come from the germline V gene. The V end was cut by 2 bases, the J end by 2 bases, with 8 bases between. The CDR3 bases are TGTGCCAGCAGTTACCGGGAACACACAGATACGCAGTATTTT. Translated, it gives CASSYREHTDTQYF.

Comments on this clonotype: A much bigger clone sits one base away, suggesting this may be a read error. The chain employs TRBV12-3 or TRBV12-4 and TRBJ2-7; a possible D gene is TRBD2 (6 bases). Trimming took off 5 bases at V and 7 bases at J, with 21 bases between the two ends. The CDR3 spans 15 residues. The chain's CDR3 is CASSGGGDPYNEQYF. The CDR3 region has the DNA TGTGCCAGCAGTGGAGGAGGGGACCCCTACAATGAGCAGTACTTC.

Only a few counts were recorded for this clonotype. This chain joins TRBV29-1 and TRBJ2-6; D remains ambiguous. Trimming pared 0 bases from V and 0 bases from J, leaving 6 bases between. The CDR3 spans 15 residues. The germline V gene encodes CDR1 SQVTM and CDR2 ANQGSEA. The chain's CDR3 is CSVEDRSSGANVLTF. The CDR3, as DNA: TGCAGCGTTGAAGATAGAAGCTCTGGGGCCAACGTCCTGACTTTC.

The rearrangement uses TRBV25-1 and TRBJ2-3; D perhaps matches TRBD2 (5 bases). Trimming left V 4 bases short and J 6 bases short, with 20 bases between. Per germline, CDR1 MGHDK and CDR2 SYGVNS. The CDR3 is 16 residues long. CDR3 amino acids: CASSVNSTPPGDTQYF. The CDR3 DNA reads as TGTGCCAGCAGTGTCAACTCCACTCCTCCGGGGGATACGCAGTATTTT.

This rearrangement joins TRBV3-1 to TRBJ1-1; perhaps TRBD1 as D (6 bases). V lost 6 bases to trimming and J lost 4 bases, with 18 bases between them. CDR3 length: 15 residues. The germline gives CDR1 LGHDT, CDR2 YNNKEL (reference sequence). In DNA, the CDR3 is TGTGCCAGCAGGGCCGGCGGGGGGCGTCCCACTGAAGCTTTCTTT. As protein: CASRAGGGRPTEAFF. The variable domain in full, completed from reference TRBV3-1 and TRBJ1-1, reads DTAVSQTPKYLVTQMGNDKSIKCEQNLGHDTMYWYKQDSKKFLKIMFSYNNKELIINETVPNRFSPKSPDKAHLNLHINSLELGDSAVYFCASRAGGGRPTEAFFGQGTRLTVV.

V is TRBV6-1 and J is TRBJ2-7, with 9 positions matching TRBD1. J lost 0 bases, V lost 8 bases, and 8 bases had no gene match. Germline lookup yields CDR1 MNHNS and CDR2 SASEGT. The CDR3 has 15 residues. This chain's CDR3 is CASRDRDFSSYEQYF. The CDR3 DNA is TGTGCCAGCCGGGACAGGGATTTCAGCTCCTACGAGCAGTACTTC.

The J gene is TRBJ2-4, the V gene TRBV28, with D perhaps TRBD1 (5 bases). This CDR3 comprises 15 residues. Germline V gene lookup returns CDR1 MDHEN and CDR2 SYDVKM. The V end was cut by 3 bases, the J end by 0 bases, with 9 bases between. The CDR3 DNA is TGTGCCAGCAGTTTCGGCAGGGAAGCCAAAAACATTCAGTACTTC. Translated: CASSFGREAKNIQYF.

The V call is TRBV9, the J call TRBJ2-1; the match to TRBD2 covers 7 bases. V trimming: 7 bases; J trimming: 7 bases; junction bases outside the gene matches: 14. CDR1 is SGDLS, CDR2 YYNGEE, per germline. The CDR3 is made up of 15 amino acids. The CDR3 spells CASATTGGSANEQFF. In DNA, the CDR3 is TGTGCCAGCGCTACTACCGGCGGGAGTGCAAATGAGCAGTTCTTC.

The genes are TRBV7-6 and TRBJ2-1, with 9 bases aligning to TRBD2. The germline gives CDR1 SGHVS, CDR2 FNYEAQ. V was pared by 1 base and J by 2 bases, with 9 bases of the junction left unmatched. The CDR3 runs to 18 residues. The CDR3 bases are TGTGCCAGCAGCTTAGTAGGGGGGCGACTAGCGGCCTACAATGAGCAGTTCTTC. It encodes CASSLVGGRLAAYNEQFF.

The chain recombines TRBV2 with TRBJ2-1, with TRBD2 matching 13 bases. Looked up from germline, CDR1 is SNHLY and CDR2 is FYNNEI. This CDR3 is built from 17 residues. V lost 4 bases to trimming and J lost 7 bases; unmatched junction nucleotides: 10. CDR3 loop: CASSVSGLAGDYNEQFF. CDR3 in DNA: TGTGCCAGCAGTGTCTCAGGACTAGCGGGAGATTATAATGAGCAGTTCTTC.

This clonotype has just a few counts. The gene calls are TRBV5-5 and TRBJ1-1; 9 nucleotides agree with TRBD1. Germline V CDR1 and CDR2: SGHKS, YYEKEE (reference sequence). J lost 7 bases, V lost 3 bases, and 7 bases had no gene match. CDR3 length equals 14 residues. Here the CDR3 reads CASSWDRASDEAFF. CDR3 coding DNA: TGTGCCAGCAGCTGGGACAGGGCAAGTGATGAAGCTTTCTTT. The full variable domain, rest sourced from reference TRBV5-5 and TRBJ1-1, is DAGVTQSPTHLIKTRGQQVTLRCSPISGHKSVSWYQQVLGQGPQFIFQYYEKEERGRGNFPDRFSARQFPNYSSELNVNALLLGDSALYLCASSWDRASDEAFFGQGTRLTVV.